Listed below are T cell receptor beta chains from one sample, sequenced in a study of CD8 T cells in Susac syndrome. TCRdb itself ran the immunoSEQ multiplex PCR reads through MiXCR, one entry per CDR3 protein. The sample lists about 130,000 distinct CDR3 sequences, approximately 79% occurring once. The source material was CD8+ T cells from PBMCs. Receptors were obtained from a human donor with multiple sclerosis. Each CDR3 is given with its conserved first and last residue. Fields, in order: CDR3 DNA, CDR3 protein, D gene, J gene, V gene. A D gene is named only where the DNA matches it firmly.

DNA: TGCGCCAGCAGCCAAGGACAGTTAATAACCAATTCACCCCTCCACTTT
CDR3: CASSQGQLITNSPLHF
D: -
J: TRBJ1-6
V: TRBV4-1

DNA: TGTGCCAGCAGTTATGGGTCTGGTCCAGATACGCAGTATTTT
CDR3: CASSYGSGPDTQYF
D: -
J: TRBJ2-3
V: TRBV6-5

DNA: TGTGCCAGCAGCTTGAAAGGACAGCTCTACGAGCAGTACTTC
CDR3: CASSLKGQLYEQYF
D: -
J: TRBJ2-7
V: TRBV5-6

DNA: TGCGCCAGCAGCCCCACGTACCAAGAGACCCAGTACTTC
CDR3: CASSPTYQETQYF
D: -
J: TRBJ2-5
V: TRBV5-1

DNA: TGTGCCAGCAGTTTAAGCTCAGGGGGAATGAACACTGAAGCTTTCTTT
CDR3: CASSLSSGGMNTEAFF
D: TRBD1
J: TRBJ1-1
V: TRBV27

DNA: TGCGCCAGCAGAGGGGATACGCAGTATTTT
CDR3: CASRGDTQYF
D: -
J: TRBJ2-3
V: TRBV5-1

DNA: TGTGCCAGCAGCCTCGACAGGGCCTCCTACAATGAGCAGTTCTTC
CDR3: CASSLDRASYNEQFF
D: TRBD1
J: TRBJ2-1
V: TRBV5-5

DNA: TGTGCCAGCAGCTTGGAGGGGCTGAGGGGAGGCAATCAGCCCCAGCATTTT
CDR3: CASSLEGLRGGNQPQHF
D: -
J: TRBJ1-5
V: TRBV5-6

DNA: TGCGCCAGCAGCCAAGTCAGGTGGGGGAACTCCTACAATGAGCAGTTCTTC
CDR3: CASSQVRWGNSYNEQFF
D: -
J: TRBJ2-1
V: TRBV4-1

DNA: TGCAGCGTTGTAATAGCTGAAGCTTTCTTT
CDR3: CSVVIAEAFF
D: -
J: TRBJ1-1
V: TRBV29-1